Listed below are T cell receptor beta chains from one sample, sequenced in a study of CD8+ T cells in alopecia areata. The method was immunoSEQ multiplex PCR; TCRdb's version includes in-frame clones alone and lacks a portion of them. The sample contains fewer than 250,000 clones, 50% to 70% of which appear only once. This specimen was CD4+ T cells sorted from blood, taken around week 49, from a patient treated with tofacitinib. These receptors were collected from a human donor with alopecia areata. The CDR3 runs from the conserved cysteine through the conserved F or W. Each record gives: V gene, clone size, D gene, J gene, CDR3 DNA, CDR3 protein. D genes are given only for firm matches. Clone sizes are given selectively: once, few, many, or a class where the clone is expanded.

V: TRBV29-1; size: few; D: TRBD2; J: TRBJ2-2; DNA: TGCAGCGTTGCAGCGGGGGTTTCCACCGGGGAGCTGTTTTTT; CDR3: CSVAAGVSTGELFF
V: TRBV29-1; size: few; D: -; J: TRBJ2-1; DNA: TGCAGCGTTGGCTCACGACTGAGGGGGTTTCAGTTCTTC; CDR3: CSVGSRLRGFQFF
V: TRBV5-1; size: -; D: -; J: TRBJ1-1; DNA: TGCGCCAGCAGCTTGGACAGACTAATGAACACTGAAGCTTTCTTT; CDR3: CASSLDRLMNTEAFF
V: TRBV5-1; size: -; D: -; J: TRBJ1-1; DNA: TGCGCCAGCAAGAGCACAGGGATGAACACTGAAGCTTTCTTT; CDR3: CASKSTGMNTEAFF
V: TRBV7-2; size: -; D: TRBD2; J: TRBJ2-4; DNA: TGTGCCAGCAGCCCCTTTTCCGAGCGGGGGGAGCAGTACTTC; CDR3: CASSPFSERGEQYF
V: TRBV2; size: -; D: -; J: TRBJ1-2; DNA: TGTGCCAGCAGTAGCAGGGAGAGTGGCTACACCTTC; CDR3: CASSSRESGYTF
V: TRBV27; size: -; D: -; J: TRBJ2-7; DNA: TGTGCCAGCAGTTCCCAAGGAAGGGCTGCCTACGAGCAGTACTTC; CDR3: CASSSQGRAAYEQYF
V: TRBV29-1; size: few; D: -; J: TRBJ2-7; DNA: TGCAGCGTTGGGACAGCGACCTACGAGCAGTACTTC; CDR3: CSVGTATYEQYF
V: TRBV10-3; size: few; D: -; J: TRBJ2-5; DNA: TGTGCCATCAGTGAGGGGGCAGCTACTTACCAAGAGACCCAGTACTTC; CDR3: CAISEGAATYQETQYF
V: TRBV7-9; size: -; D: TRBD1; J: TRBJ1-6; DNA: TGTGCCAGCAGCTTAGTGGGACAGGACTCACCCCTCCACTTT; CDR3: CASSLVGQDSPLHF
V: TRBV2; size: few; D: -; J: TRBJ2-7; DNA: TGTGCCAGCAGTACCCTCTTCCCCGAGCAGTACTTC; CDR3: CASSTLFPEQYF
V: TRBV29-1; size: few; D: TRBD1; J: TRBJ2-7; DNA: TGCAGCGTTGAAGGGACAGGGAACTACGAGCAGTACTTC; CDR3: CSVEGTGNYEQYF
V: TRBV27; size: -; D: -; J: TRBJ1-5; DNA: TGTGCCAGTGGACGGGGGTCAGGCAATCAGCCCCAGCATTTT; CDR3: CASGRGSGNQPQHF
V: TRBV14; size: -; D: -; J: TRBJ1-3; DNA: TGTGCCAGCAGCCAAGGGCAGGATTTCCGAAACACCATATATTTT; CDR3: CASSQGQDFRNTIYF
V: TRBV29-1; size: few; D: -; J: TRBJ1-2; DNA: TGCAGCGTTGAAGACCCCAGTCCTAACTATGGCTACACCTTC; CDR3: CSVEDPSPNYGYTF
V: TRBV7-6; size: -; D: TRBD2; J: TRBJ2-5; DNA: TGTGCCAGCAGCTTATTTCGCCCTAGCGGGGGGGCCGGAGAGACCCAGTACTTC; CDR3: CASSLFRPSGGAGETQYF
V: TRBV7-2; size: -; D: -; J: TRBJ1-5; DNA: TGTGCCAGCAGCTTAGCAAGGGATGGGCAGCCCCAGCATTTT; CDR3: CASSLARDGQPQHF
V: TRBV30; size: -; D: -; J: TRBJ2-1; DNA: TGTGCCTGGAAGGAGGTCGGCGGAGAGCAGTTCTTC; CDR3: CAWKEVGGEQFF
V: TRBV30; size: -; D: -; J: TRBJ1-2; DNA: TGTGCCTGGAGTGTACGGGGGGAAGGCTACACCTTC; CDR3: CAWSVRGEGYTF
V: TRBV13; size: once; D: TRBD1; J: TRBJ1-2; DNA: TGTGCCAGCAGCACCTGGACAGGGGCAGATGGCTACACCTTC; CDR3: CASSTWTGADGYTF
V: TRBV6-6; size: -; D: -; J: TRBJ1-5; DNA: TGTGCCAGCAGTTACGTTGGAATGGAGCCCCAGCATTTT; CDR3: CASSYVGMEPQHF
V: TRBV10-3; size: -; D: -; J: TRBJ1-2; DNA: TGTGCCATCAGTGTACAGGACTACGGCTACACCTTC; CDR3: CAISVQDYGYTF
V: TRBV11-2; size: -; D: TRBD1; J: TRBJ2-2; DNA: TGTGCCAGCAGCTCCGCTGGGGACAGGCTGACGAACACCGGGGAGCTGTTTTTT; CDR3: CASSSAGDRLTNTGELFF
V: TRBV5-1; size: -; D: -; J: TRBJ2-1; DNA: TGCGCCAGCAGCTTAGACCTCTCTAGCTCCTACAATGAGCAGTTCTTC; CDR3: CASSLDLSSSYNEQFF
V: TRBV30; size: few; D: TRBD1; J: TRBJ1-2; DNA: TGTGCCAGATTCCAGGGGGCCGGGGGCTACACCTTC; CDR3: CARFQGAGGYTF
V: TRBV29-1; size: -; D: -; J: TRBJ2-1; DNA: TGCAGCGTTCAGAACAATGAGCAGTTCTTC; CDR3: CSVQNNEQFF
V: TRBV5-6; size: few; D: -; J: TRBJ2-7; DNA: TGTGCCAGCAGCGGAATCCGGGACGGGTACGAGCAGTACTTC; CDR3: CASSGIRDGYEQYF
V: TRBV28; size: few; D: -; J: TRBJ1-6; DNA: TGTGCCGAACAGAGCTCCTATAATTCACCCCTCCACTTT; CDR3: CAEQSSYNSPLHF
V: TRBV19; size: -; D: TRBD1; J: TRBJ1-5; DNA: TGTGCCAGTAGAGGACAGGGGAACGGTCAGCCCCAGCATTTT; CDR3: CASRGQGNGQPQHF
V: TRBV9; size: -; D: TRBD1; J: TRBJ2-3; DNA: TGTGCCAGCAGCTCTCGGACAGGCCTCAATACGCAGTATTTT; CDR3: CASSSRTGLNTQYF
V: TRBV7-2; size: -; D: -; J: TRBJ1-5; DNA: TGTGCCAGCAGCCCACAGAGCTTTAGCAATCAGCCCCAGCATTTT; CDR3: CASSPQSFSNQPQHF
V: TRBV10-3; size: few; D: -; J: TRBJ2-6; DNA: TGTGCCATCAGTGATGCTGGGGCTGGGGCCAACGTCCTGACTTTC; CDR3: CAISDAGAGANVLTF
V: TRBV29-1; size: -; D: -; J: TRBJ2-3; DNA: TGCAGCGTGCGGCAGGGGGGACAGTATTTT; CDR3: CSVRQGGQYF
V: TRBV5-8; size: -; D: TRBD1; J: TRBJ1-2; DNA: TGTGCCAGCAGCTTGGGACTTGGACAGGGAGTGGATGGCTACACCTTC; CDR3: CASSLGLGQGVDGYTF
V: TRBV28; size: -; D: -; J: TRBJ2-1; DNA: TGTGCCAGCAGTTTCTCAGGCCGTCCGGAGAGCTCCTACAATGAGCAGTTCTTC; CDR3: CASSFSGRPESSYNEQFF
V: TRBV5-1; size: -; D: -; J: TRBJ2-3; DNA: TGCGCCAGCAGCAGGGGCGGGCCCTCAGATACGCAGTATTTT; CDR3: CASSRGGPSDTQYF
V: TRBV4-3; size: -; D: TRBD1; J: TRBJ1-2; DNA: TGCGCCAGCAGCCGCACAGGGGTGGCTAACTATGGCTACACCTTC; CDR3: CASSRTGVANYGYTF
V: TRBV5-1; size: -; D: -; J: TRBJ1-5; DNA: TGCGCCAGCAGCTCGGAGGGCGGCAATCAGCCCCAGCATTTT; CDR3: CASSSEGGNQPQHF
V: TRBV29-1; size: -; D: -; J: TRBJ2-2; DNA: TGCAGCGGAAGGGGTTCCCTCAGGGACGGGGAGCTGTTTTTT; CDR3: CSGRGSLRDGELFF
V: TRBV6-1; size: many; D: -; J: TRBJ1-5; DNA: TGTGCCAGCATCCCCGGTGCGGGGGAACAGCCCCAGCATTTT; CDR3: CASIPGAGEQPQHF
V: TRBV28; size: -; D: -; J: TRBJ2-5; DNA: TGTGCCAGCAGTCTCGGACAGACCCTAGGGGAGACCCAGTACTTC; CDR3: CASSLGQTLGETQYF